The sequence of this T cell receptor (beta chain) was determined in a study of tumor-infiltrating lymphocytes in primary liver carcinoma. Study summary: Men as well as women, aged 30 to 69 years, made up the patients. In every tissue type, samples returned a similar yield of roughly 3.65 to 8 million productive TCRbeta reads. Tumors were stage T1-T3 N0M0, roughly 4.2 to 11 cm across.

Germline DNA was extracted too, while blood RNA derived from unsorted whole blood. Blood samples of about 4.1 milliliters were drawn preoperatively. Comments on this clonotype: This CDR3 is missing its conserved last phenylalanine or tryptophan, likely due to a read error.

The authors made TCR beta cDNA from around 500 ng total RNA with a constant-region primer. Three nested multiplex PCR rounds of slightly modified ARM-PCR generated TCR beta libraries. TRBV1-TRBV30 forward and Cbeta reverse primers drove the first two approximately 10-cycle rounds. TCRdb re-called the multiplex PCR reads with MiXCR, one entry per CDR3 protein. The table records under 200,000 distinct CDR3 sequences, 65% of them present only once. V shed 3 bases and J shed 13 bases, with 13 bases lying between them. The germline CDR1 and CDR2 sequences are GTSNPN and SVGIG (reference sequence). This CDR3 contains 11 residues.

The sequenced material came from peripheral blood. This TCR was sampled from an older woman with primary liver carcinoma and hepatitis B virus infection. The chain has TRBV30 and TRBJ2-1; D is perhaps TRBD2 (5 bases). The CDR3, as DNA: TGTGCCTGGAGCTCTTATACGGGACAGTTCTAC. Protein: CAWSSYTGQFY.